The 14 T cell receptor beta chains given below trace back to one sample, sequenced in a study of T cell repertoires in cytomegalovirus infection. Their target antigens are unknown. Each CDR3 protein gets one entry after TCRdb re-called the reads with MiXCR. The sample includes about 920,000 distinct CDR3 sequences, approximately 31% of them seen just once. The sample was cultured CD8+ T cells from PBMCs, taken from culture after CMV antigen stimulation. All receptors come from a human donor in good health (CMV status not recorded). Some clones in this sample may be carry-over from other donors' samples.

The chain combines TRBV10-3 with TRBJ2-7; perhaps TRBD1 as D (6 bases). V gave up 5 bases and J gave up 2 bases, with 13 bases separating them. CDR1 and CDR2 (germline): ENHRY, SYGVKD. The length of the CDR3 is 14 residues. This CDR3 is CAISNDRSPYEQYF. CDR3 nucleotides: TGTGCCATCAGTAACGACAGGAGTCCCTACGAGCAGTACTTC.

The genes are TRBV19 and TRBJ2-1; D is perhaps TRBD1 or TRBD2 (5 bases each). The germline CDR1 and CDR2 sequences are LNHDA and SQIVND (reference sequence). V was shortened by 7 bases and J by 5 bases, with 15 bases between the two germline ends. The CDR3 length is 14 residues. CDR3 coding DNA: TGTGCCAGTACGCCCGGGGCGGCCAACAATGAGCAGTTCTTC. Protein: CASTPGAANNEQFF.

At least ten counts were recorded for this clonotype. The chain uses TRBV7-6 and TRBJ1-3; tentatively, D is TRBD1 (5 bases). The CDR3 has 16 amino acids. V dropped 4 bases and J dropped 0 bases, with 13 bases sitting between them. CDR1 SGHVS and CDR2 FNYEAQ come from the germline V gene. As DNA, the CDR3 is TGTGCCAGCAGCTCAGCACAGGCCAGCTCTGGAAACACCATATATTTT. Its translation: CASSSAQASSGNTIYF.

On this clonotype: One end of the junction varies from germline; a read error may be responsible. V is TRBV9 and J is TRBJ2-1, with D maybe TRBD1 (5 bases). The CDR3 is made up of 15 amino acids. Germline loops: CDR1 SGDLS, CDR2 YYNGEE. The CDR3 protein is CASSVKDTSYNEQFF. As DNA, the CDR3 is TGTGCCAGCAGCGTAAAGGACACCTCCTACAATGAACAGTTCTTC.

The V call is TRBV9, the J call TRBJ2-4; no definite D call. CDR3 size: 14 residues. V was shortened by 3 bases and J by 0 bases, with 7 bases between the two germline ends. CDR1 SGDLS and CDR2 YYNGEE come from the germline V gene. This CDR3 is CASSDTSAKNIQYF. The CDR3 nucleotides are TGTGCCAGCAGCGATACATCAGCCAAAAACATTCAGTACTTC.

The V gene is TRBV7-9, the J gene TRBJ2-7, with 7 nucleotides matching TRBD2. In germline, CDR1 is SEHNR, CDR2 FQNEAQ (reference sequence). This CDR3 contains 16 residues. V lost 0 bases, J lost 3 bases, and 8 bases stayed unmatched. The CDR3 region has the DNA TGTGCCAGCAGCTTAGCCGTTAGTCTAGCGGACTACGAGCAGTACTTC. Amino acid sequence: CASSLAVSLADYEQYF.

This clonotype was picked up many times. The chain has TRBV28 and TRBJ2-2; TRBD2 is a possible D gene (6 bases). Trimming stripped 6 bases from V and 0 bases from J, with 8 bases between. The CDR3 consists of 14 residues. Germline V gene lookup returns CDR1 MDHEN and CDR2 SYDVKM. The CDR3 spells CASSSGANTGELFF. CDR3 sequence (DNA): TGTGCCAGCAGCTCGGGAGCGAACACCGGGGAGCTGTTTTTT.

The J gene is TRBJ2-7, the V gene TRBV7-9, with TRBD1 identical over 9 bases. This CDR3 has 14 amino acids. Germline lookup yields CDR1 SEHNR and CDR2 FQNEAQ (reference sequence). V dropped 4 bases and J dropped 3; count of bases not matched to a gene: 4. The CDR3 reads CASSSQGQGYEQYV. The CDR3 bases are TGTGCCAGCAGCTCACAGGGACAGGGCTACGAGCAGTACGTC.

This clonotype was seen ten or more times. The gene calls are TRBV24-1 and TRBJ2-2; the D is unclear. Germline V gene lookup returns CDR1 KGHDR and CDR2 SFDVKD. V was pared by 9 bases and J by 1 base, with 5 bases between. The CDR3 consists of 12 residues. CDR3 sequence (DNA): TGTGCCACCTGGGTGAACACCGGGGAGCTGTTTTTT. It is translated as CATWVNTGELFF.

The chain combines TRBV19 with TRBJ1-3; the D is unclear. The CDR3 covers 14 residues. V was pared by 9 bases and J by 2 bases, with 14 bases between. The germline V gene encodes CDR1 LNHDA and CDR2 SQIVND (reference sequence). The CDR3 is CASQRQVAGNTIYF. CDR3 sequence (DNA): TGTGCCAGCCAACGGCAAGTCGCTGGAAACACCATATATTTT. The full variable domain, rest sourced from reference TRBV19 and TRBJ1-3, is DGGITQSPKYLFRKEGQNVTLSCEQNLNHDAMYWYRQDPGQGLRLIYYSQIVNDFQKGDIAEGYSVSREKKESFPLTVTSAQKNPTAFYLCASQRQVAGNTIYFGEGSWLTVV.

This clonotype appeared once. CDR3 region: CASSLLAAVSSGNTIYF. For the CDR3, the DNA is TGTGCCAGCAGCTTATTGGCGGCCGTCTCCTCCGGAAACACCATATATTTT. V and J are TRBV7-6 and TRBJ1-3; D gene uncertain. The CDR3 extends over 17 amino acids. Germline V gives CDR1 SGHVS, CDR2 FNYEAQ. V was clipped by 2 bases and J by 4 bases, with 18 bases between them.

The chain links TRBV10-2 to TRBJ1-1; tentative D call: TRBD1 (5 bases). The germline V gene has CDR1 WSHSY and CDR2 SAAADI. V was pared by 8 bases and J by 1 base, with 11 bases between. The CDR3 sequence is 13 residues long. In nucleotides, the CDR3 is TGCGCCAGCCACGGACAAAGGAACACTGAAGCTTTCTTT. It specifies CASHGQRNTEAFF.

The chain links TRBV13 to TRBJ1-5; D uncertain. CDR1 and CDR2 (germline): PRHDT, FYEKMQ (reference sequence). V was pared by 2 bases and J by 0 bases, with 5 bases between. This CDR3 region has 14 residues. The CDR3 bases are TGTGCCAGCAGCTTATATTATAGCAATCAGCCCCAGCATTTT. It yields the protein CASSLYYSNQPQHF.

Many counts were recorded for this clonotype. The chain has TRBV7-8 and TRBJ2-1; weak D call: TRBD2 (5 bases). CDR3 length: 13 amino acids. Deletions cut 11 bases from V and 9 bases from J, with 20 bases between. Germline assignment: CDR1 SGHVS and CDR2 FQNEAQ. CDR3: CAASRSPAGEQFF. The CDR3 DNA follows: TGTGCCGCCAGCAGGTCACCGGCGGGTGAGCAGTTCTTC.